This T cell receptor (beta chain) derives from a study of graft-versus-host responses after intestinal transplantation. Sequencing was performed with immunoSEQ multiplex PCR; in TCRdb, only in-frame clones are kept and a portion is missing. The sample records about 100,000 clones, about 90% being singletons. Study findings and constraints: Detection of GvH clones occurred in recipient marrow, and some had their first appearance in ileum or blood. Association was observed between peak circulating GvH clone levels and early post-transplant HvG declines.

The length of the CDR3 is 16 residues. V lost 3 bases and J lost 5; bases outside the gene matches: 8. Germline CDR1 and CDR2: MNHEY and SMNVEV (reference sequence). Worth noting for this clone: Its antigen is unknown.

This material consisted of unstimulated CD4+ T cells sorted from spleen or lymph node cells, taken before intestinal transplant. The V call is TRBV27, the J call TRBJ2-1; 9 nucleotides agree with TRBD2. This TCR derives from a human donor who received an intestinal transplant. The CDR3: CASSFLRGLANNEQFF. In DNA, the CDR3 is TGTGCCAGCAGTTTCCTAAGAGGACTAGCGAACAATGAGCAGTTCTTC.